A selection of T cell receptor beta chains follows, all from one sample in a study of T cell changes during pregnancy in multiple sclerosis. Produced via immunoSEQ multiplex PCR; TCRdb's table is partial and in-frame only. The sample lists over 65,000 clones, roughly nine tenths occurring once. Material: peripheral blood, obtained in the first trimester of pregnancy. The origin of the receptors is a female donor with multiple sclerosis, enrolled in a pregnancy study. Both conserved end residues are part of each CDR3. D genes are given only for firm matches. Expanded clones get a size class; other rows say once, few or many, or leave the size out.

j_gene: TRBJ1-6
d_gene: -
v_gene: TRBV28
abundance: once
CDR3nt: TGTGCCAGCAGTTTGACTCCGGGAAGGGAATCACCCCTCCACTTT
CDR3aa: CASSLTPGRESPLHF

j_gene: TRBJ2-5
d_gene: -
v_gene: TRBV25-1
abundance: -
CDR3nt: TGTGCCAGCAGTGAATCAAAGACCCAGTACTTC
CDR3aa: CASSESKTQYF

j_gene: TRBJ2-3
d_gene: TRBD2
v_gene: TRBV19
abundance: -
CDR3nt: TGTGCCAGTAGTATTTTAGCGGGAGGCACAGATACGCAGTATTTT
CDR3aa: CASSILAGGTDTQYF

j_gene: TRBJ2-5
d_gene: TRBD2
v_gene: TRBV2
abundance: -
CDR3nt: TGTGCCAGAGGACTAGCGGGAGAGCGGGGGGAGACCCAGTACTTC
CDR3aa: CARGLAGERGETQYF

j_gene: TRBJ2-7
d_gene: -
v_gene: TRBV18
abundance: -
CDR3nt: TGTGCCAGCTCAACCACACGGGGAAACTACGAGCAGTACTTC
CDR3aa: CASSTTRGNYEQYF

j_gene: TRBJ1-3
d_gene: -
v_gene: TRBV28
abundance: -
CDR3nt: TGTGCCAGCAGTTACAGGGCCCGTCGTTTTGGAAACACCATATATTTT
CDR3aa: CASSYRARRFGNTIYF

j_gene: TRBJ2-3
d_gene: TRBD2
v_gene: TRBV13
abundance: -
CDR3nt: TGTGCCAGCAGCTTAGGACTAGCGGGAGCTTTTGTGGAAGATACGCAGTATTTT
CDR3aa: CASSLGLAGAFVEDTQYF

j_gene: TRBJ1-2
d_gene: TRBD1
v_gene: TRBV5-5
abundance: once
CDR3nt: TGTGCCAGCAGTGGATTGGGACAGGGAGTCGGCGGCTACACCTTC
CDR3aa: CASSGLGQGVGGYTF

j_gene: TRBJ1-3
d_gene: -
v_gene: TRBV5-4
abundance: -
CDR3nt: TGTGCCAGCCAGGACAGTACTTCTGGAAACACCATATATTTT
CDR3aa: CASQDSTSGNTIYF

j_gene: TRBJ1-1
d_gene: -
v_gene: TRBV10-1
abundance: few
CDR3nt: TGCGCCAGCAGTGAGTCGGGGGGTGAAGCTTTCTTT
CDR3aa: CASSESGGEAFF

j_gene: TRBJ2-7
d_gene: -
v_gene: TRBV7-3
abundance: -
CDR3nt: TGTGCCAACAGCCCACGGACGGGCCCGGGGGAGCAGTACTTC
CDR3aa: CANSPRTGPGEQYF

j_gene: TRBJ2-7
d_gene: TRBD2
v_gene: TRBV7-2
abundance: -
CDR3nt: TGTGCCAGCAGCACACTAGCGGGAGAGCTTCAAGGGACCTACGAGCAGTACTTC
CDR3aa: CASSTLAGELQGTYEQYF

j_gene: TRBJ2-7
d_gene: -
v_gene: TRBV6-1
abundance: -
CDR3nt: TGTGCCAGCAGTGAAGAGTCAGGGAGGGGGTACGAGCAGTACTTC
CDR3aa: CASSEESGRGYEQYF

j_gene: TRBJ2-3
d_gene: -
v_gene: TRBV29-1
abundance: -
CDR3nt: TGCAGCGTTGGGAGATTAGGCGATACGCAGTATTTT
CDR3aa: CSVGRLGDTQYF

j_gene: TRBJ2-4
d_gene: -
v_gene: TRBV9
abundance: -
CDR3nt: TGTGCCAGCAGCGTAAGTGGAGTTGCCAAAAACATTCAGTACTTC
CDR3aa: CASSVSGVAKNIQYF

j_gene: TRBJ1-1
d_gene: -
v_gene: TRBV11-2
abundance: -
CDR3nt: TGTGCCAGCAGCTACTCCGGGTCTCGACGGACTGAAGCTTTCTTT
CDR3aa: CASSYSGSRRTEAFF